This entry lists 4 T cell receptor beta chains sequenced from one sample in a study of blood T cell repertoires in COVID-19. TCRdb's copy holds only in-frame clones and misses some; the assay was immunoSEQ multiplex PCR. This sample has hundreds of thousands of clones; more than 75% occur once, and the top ten carry 1.5%. Sequencing used peripheral blood. The receptors were sampled from a middle-aged woman who had recovered from COVID-19.

This clone is a singleton in its sample. The V gene is TRBV12-5, the J gene TRBJ1-6; maybe TRBD1 (5 bases). The CDR3 covers 16 residues. Germline CDR1 and CDR2: LGHNT and FRNRAP. The V end lost 1 base, the J end lost 0 bases, and 7 bases lay between the germline ends. The CDR3 region has the DNA TGTGCTAGTGGTTTGGGGGGCAACTCCTATAATTCACCCCTCCACTTT. Its protein product is CASGLGGNSYNSPLHF.

The rearrangement joins TRBV5-1 to TRBJ1-1, with D possibly matching TRBD1 (5 bases). Per the germline V gene, CDR1 is SGHRS and CDR2 is YFSETQ. This CDR3 contains 14 residues. The V and J ends lost 4 bases and 5 bases respectively, with 15 bases between them. This CDR3 is CASSPNPGGTEAFF. In DNA, the CDR3 is TGCGCCAGCAGCCCAAACCCGGGGGGGACTGAAGCTTTCTTT.

The J gene is TRBJ2-3, the V gene TRBV12-5; D gene unclear. CDR1 is LGHNT and CDR2 is FRNRAP in the germline V gene. The germline V and J ends were trimmed by 2 bases and 6 bases, with 3 bases remaining between them. This CDR3 comprises 11 residues. Here the CDR3 reads CASGLTDTQYF. CDR3 nucleotides: TGTGCTAGTGGTTTGACTGATACGCAGTATTTT.

The V and J genes are TRBV5-1 and TRBJ2-1; 10 bases line up with TRBD1. CDR1 and CDR2 (germline): SGHRS, YFSETQ. With V trimmed by 3 bases and J by 9 bases, 3 bases remained unmatched. This CDR3 region has 13 residues. The CDR3 sequence is CASSSTGGGEQFF. DNA for the CDR3: TGCGCCAGCAGCTCGACAGGGGGCGGTGAGCAGTTCTTC.